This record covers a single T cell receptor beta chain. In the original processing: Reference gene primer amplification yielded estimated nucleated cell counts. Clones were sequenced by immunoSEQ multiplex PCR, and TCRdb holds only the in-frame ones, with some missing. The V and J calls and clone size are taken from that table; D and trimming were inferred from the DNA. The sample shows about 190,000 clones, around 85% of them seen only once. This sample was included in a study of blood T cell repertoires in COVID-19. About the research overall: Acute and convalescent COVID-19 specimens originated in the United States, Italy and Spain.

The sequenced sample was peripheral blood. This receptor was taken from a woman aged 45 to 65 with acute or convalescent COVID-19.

CDR3 coding DNA: TGTGCCAGCAGCTTACAGGGGGCCTCACCCCTCCACTTT. Encoded protein: CASSLQGASPLHF. V usage is TRBV7-6 and J usage is TRBJ1-6; 8 nucleotides match TRBD1. This CDR3 is 13 amino acids long. Germline V gene sequence: CDR1 SGHVS, CDR2 FNYEAQ. Unmatched junction bases numbered 1, after V lost 2 bases and J lost 10 bases.